Listed below are T cell receptor beta chains from one sample, sequenced in a study of cytomegalovirus exposure and HLA in healthy donors. Only in-frame clones appear in the TCRdb table, and some are missing; sequencing was by immunoSEQ multiplex PCR. This sample has some 190,000 clones, with roughly 80% found just once. Sequencing was performed on PBMCs. The receptor source for this set is a woman between 18 and 29 years old in good health and CMV-seronegative. CDR3s include the opening cysteine and the closing phenylalanine or tryptophan. D genes are given only for firm matches. Size values are once, few and many counts, or a class for expanded clones, and some rows have none.

v_gene: TRBV10-3
d_gene: TRBD1
j_gene: TRBJ2-1
abundance: -
CDR3nt: TGTGCCATCAGCGCCGCCCCGACAGGGGGGATTCTTAATGAGCAGTTCTTC
CDR3aa: CAISAAPTGGILNEQFF

v_gene: TRBV28
d_gene: -
j_gene: TRBJ1-1
abundance: -
CDR3nt: TGTGCCAGCGGGGATTGGACAGAACAGAACACTGAAGCTTTCTTT
CDR3aa: CASGDWTEQNTEAFF

v_gene: TRBV6-6
d_gene: TRBD2
j_gene: TRBJ2-7
abundance: -
CDR3nt: TGTGCCAGCAGAATGGGACTAGGCGAGCAGTACTTC
CDR3aa: CASRMGLGEQYF

v_gene: TRBV7-9
d_gene: -
j_gene: TRBJ1-1
abundance: -
CDR3nt: TGTGCCAGCAGCTTTAGTGCTCCAGGCCGAAAAGAAGCTTTCTTT
CDR3aa: CASSFSAPGRKEAFF

v_gene: TRBV25-1
d_gene: TRBD2
j_gene: TRBJ2-1
abundance: few
CDR3nt: TGTGCCAGCAGGGTTGGGGACGGGAGGGACAATGAGCAGTTCTTC
CDR3aa: CASRVGDGRDNEQFF

v_gene: TRBV30
d_gene: -
j_gene: TRBJ1-4
abundance: -
CDR3nt: TGTGCCTGGAGTGTACGATGGCGGACAGCAACTAATGAAAAACTGTTTTTT
CDR3aa: CAWSVRWRTATNEKLFF

v_gene: TRBV25-1
d_gene: TRBD1
j_gene: TRBJ1-1
abundance: -
CDR3nt: TGTGCCAGCACCCCTGGCAGGGGGCTGCGCACTGAAGCTTTCTTT
CDR3aa: CASTPGRGLRTEAFF

v_gene: TRBV28
d_gene: -
j_gene: TRBJ2-1
abundance: -
CDR3nt: TGTGCCAGCAGTTTAATCAGAGGTTACAATGAGCAGTTCTTC
CDR3aa: CASSLIRGYNEQFF

v_gene: TRBV28
d_gene: -
j_gene: TRBJ2-7
abundance: -
CDR3nt: TGTGCCAGCAGTTTGGGGCAGGACAATAACTTGCTCTCCTACGAGCAGTACTTC
CDR3aa: CASSLGQDNNLLSYEQYF

v_gene: TRBV7-2
d_gene: -
j_gene: TRBJ2-5
abundance: -
CDR3nt: TGTGCCAGCAGCTTAGTCTGGAGGACGGAACAAGAGACCCAGTACTTC
CDR3aa: CASSLVWRTEQETQYF

v_gene: TRBV4-1
d_gene: -
j_gene: TRBJ1-6
abundance: -
CDR3nt: TGCGCCAGCAGCCAAGGTCGTGAAGGGACAAACTCCATAATTCACCTCCACTTT
CDR3aa: CASSQGREGTNSIIHLHF

v_gene: TRBV4-3
d_gene: -
j_gene: TRBJ2-7
abundance: -
CDR3nt: TGCGCCAGCAGTCATGCATTGCTCCGGGACACCTCCTACGAGCAGTACTTC
CDR3aa: CASSHALLRDTSYEQYF

v_gene: TRBV15
d_gene: -
j_gene: TRBJ1-3
abundance: -
CDR3nt: TGTGCCACCAGCAGAGATATCACCCGCGGGGCTGGAAACACCATATATTTT
CDR3aa: CATSRDITRGAGNTIYF

v_gene: TRBV30
d_gene: -
j_gene: TRBJ1-1
abundance: -
CDR3nt: TGTGCCTGGACCCAGATGAACACTGAAGCTTTCTTT
CDR3aa: CAWTQMNTEAFF

v_gene: TRBV29-1
d_gene: -
j_gene: TRBJ2-3
abundance: -
CDR3nt: TGCAGCGCCTTCTTTAGCGGTAACACAGATACGCAGTATTTT
CDR3aa: CSAFFSGNTDTQYF

v_gene: TRBV28
d_gene: -
j_gene: TRBJ1-2
abundance: -
CDR3nt: TGTGCCAGCAGTCCTCAGGGGTCGCCTGGCTACACCTTC
CDR3aa: CASSPQGSPGYTF

v_gene: TRBV9
d_gene: TRBD1
j_gene: TRBJ1-2
abundance: -
CDR3nt: TGTGCCAGCAGCGTATCGAGGGACAGGGGGATTGGCTACACCTTC
CDR3aa: CASSVSRDRGIGYTF

v_gene: TRBV7-9
d_gene: -
j_gene: TRBJ2-1
abundance: once
CDR3nt: TGTGCCAGCAGCTTAACCTCGGGACTGCACAATGAGCAGTTCTTC
CDR3aa: CASSLTSGLHNEQFF

v_gene: TRBV7-9
d_gene: TRBD2
j_gene: TRBJ2-3
abundance: -
CDR3nt: TGTTCCAGCAGCTTGACTAGCGGGAGCACAGATACGCAGTATTTT
CDR3aa: CSSSLTSGSTDTQYF

v_gene: TRBV6-4
d_gene: TRBD1
j_gene: TRBJ1-6
abundance: -
CDR3nt: TGTGCCAGCAAGGAGGGACAGGGGAATTCACCCCTCCACTTT
CDR3aa: CASKEGQGNSPLHF

v_gene: TRBV28
d_gene: TRBD2
j_gene: TRBJ2-5
abundance: -
CDR3nt: TGTGCCACCTACCGGACTAGCGGTGAGACCCAGTACTTC
CDR3aa: CATYRTSGETQYF

v_gene: TRBV6-5
d_gene: TRBD1
j_gene: TRBJ2-7
abundance: -
CDR3nt: TGTGCCAGCAGCCCGACAGGGAACGAGCAGTACTTC
CDR3aa: CASSPTGNEQYF

v_gene: TRBV18
d_gene: -
j_gene: TRBJ2-7
abundance: -
CDR3nt: TGTGCCAGCTCACACCGCCTAGCGCCCTACGAGCAGTACTTC
CDR3aa: CASSHRLAPYEQYF

v_gene: TRBV6-1
d_gene: -
j_gene: TRBJ2-5
abundance: -
CDR3nt: TGTGCCACCAACAGCCAGCTGGAGACCCAGTACTTC
CDR3aa: CATNSQLETQYF

v_gene: TRBV18
d_gene: -
j_gene: TRBJ1-1
abundance: -
CDR3nt: TGTGCCAGCTCACCTGTCGGGGGGCGCGGCACTGAAGCTTTCTTT
CDR3aa: CASSPVGGRGTEAFF

v_gene: TRBV6-6
d_gene: -
j_gene: TRBJ1-4
abundance: -
CDR3nt: TGTGCCAGCAGTGCAGGGAATGAAAAACTGTTTTTT
CDR3aa: CASSAGNEKLFF

v_gene: TRBV19
d_gene: TRBD1
j_gene: TRBJ1-5
abundance: -
CDR3nt: TGTGCCAGTAGTGTCCCCGGGACAGGGGGGCATCAGCCCCAGCATTTT
CDR3aa: CASSVPGTGGHQPQHF

v_gene: TRBV9
d_gene: -
j_gene: TRBJ1-5
abundance: -
CDR3nt: TGTGCCAGCAGCGTGGGAGGGGGTGACAATCAGCCCCAGCATTTT
CDR3aa: CASSVGGGDNQPQHF

v_gene: TRBV28
d_gene: -
j_gene: TRBJ1-2
abundance: -
CDR3nt: TGTGCCAGCAGTTTTTCGACCGCTCTAGCTAACTATGGCTACACCTTC
CDR3aa: CASSFSTALANYGYTF

v_gene: TRBV14
d_gene: TRBD1
j_gene: TRBJ1-2
abundance: -
CDR3nt: TGTGCCAGCAGCCAAGATCGATGGGCTGCCGGGACAGGAGACTTTAACTATGGCTACACCTTC
CDR3aa: CASSQDRWAAGTGDFNYGYTF

v_gene: TRBV4-1
d_gene: TRBD2
j_gene: TRBJ2-1
abundance: few
CDR3nt: TGCGCCAGCAGCCACAGGACTAGCCCCTACAATGAGCAGTTCTTC
CDR3aa: CASSHRTSPYNEQFF

v_gene: TRBV28
d_gene: -
j_gene: TRBJ2-7
abundance: once
CDR3nt: TGTGCCAGCAGCGTCACCTCCGGGACACACTCCTACGAGCAGTACTTC
CDR3aa: CASSVTSGTHSYEQYF

v_gene: TRBV7-8
d_gene: -
j_gene: TRBJ2-7
abundance: -
CDR3nt: TGTGCCAGCAGCTTAAGAAAGGGGACTTACGAGCAGTACTTC
CDR3aa: CASSLRKGTYEQYF

v_gene: TRBV6-1
d_gene: -
j_gene: TRBJ1-1
abundance: -
CDR3nt: TGTGCCAGCAGATATAAACCTGGGACAACTGAAGCTTTCTTT
CDR3aa: CASRYKPGTTEAFF

v_gene: TRBV7-9
d_gene: -
j_gene: TRBJ1-5
abundance: -
CDR3nt: TGTGCCAGCAGCTTAGGGCAGTACAATCAGCCCCAGCATTTT
CDR3aa: CASSLGQYNQPQHF

v_gene: TRBV29-1
d_gene: -
j_gene: TRBJ1-5
abundance: -
CDR3nt: TGCAGCGGATCCCGATGGTTGTCGAGGGCTAGCAATCAGCCCCAGCATTTT
CDR3aa: CSGSRWLSRASNQPQHF

v_gene: TRBV4-1
d_gene: -
j_gene: TRBJ1-3
abundance: few
CDR3nt: TGCGCCAGCAGCCAAGATTGGGCAGGGGATTATGCTGGAAACACCATATATTTT
CDR3aa: CASSQDWAGDYAGNTIYF